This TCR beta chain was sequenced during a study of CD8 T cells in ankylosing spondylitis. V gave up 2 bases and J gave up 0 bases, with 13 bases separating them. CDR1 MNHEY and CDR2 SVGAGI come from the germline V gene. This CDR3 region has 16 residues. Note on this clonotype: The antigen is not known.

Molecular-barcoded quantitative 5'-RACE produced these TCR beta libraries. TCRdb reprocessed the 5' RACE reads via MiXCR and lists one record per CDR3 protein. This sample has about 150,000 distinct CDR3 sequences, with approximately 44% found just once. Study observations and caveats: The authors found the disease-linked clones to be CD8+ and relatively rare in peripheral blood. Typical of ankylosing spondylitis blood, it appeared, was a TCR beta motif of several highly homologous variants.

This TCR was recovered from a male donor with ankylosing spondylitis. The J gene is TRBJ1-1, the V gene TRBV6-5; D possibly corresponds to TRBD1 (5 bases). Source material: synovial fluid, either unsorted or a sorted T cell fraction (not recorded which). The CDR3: CASSYILGQLNTEAFF. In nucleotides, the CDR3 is TGTGCCAGCAGTTACATCCTGGGGCAGTTGAACACTGAAGCTTTCTTT.